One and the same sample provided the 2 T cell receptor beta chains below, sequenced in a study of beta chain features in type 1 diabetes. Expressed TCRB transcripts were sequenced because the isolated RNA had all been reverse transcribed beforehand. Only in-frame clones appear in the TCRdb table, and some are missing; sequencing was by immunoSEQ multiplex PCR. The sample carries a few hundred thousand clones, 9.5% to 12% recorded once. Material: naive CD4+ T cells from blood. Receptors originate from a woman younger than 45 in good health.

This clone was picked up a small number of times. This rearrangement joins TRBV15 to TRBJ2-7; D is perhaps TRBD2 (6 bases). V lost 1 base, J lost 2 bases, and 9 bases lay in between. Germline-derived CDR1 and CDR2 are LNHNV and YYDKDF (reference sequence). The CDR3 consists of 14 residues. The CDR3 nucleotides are TGTGCCACCAGCAGAGCGGGAGAAGCCTACGAGCAGTACTTC. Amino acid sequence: CATSRAGEAYEQYF.

The CDR3 DNA is TGTGCCAGCAGCGTAGAGACAGGCGCCTACGAGCAGTACTTC. Its translation is CASSVETGAYEQYF. The rearrangement joins TRBV9 to TRBJ2-7; TRBD1 is a possible D gene (6 bases). The CDR3 is made up of 14 amino acids. CDR1 and CDR2 (germline): SGDLS, YYNGEE. The V end lost 0 bases, the J end lost 2 bases, and 9 bases lay between the germline ends.